A selection of T cell receptor beta chains follows, all from one sample in a study of blood T cell repertoires in COVID-19. The assay was immunoSEQ multiplex PCR, and TCRdb's table has in-frame clones only and misses some. The data contain tens of thousands of clones, 82% of them seen just once; the ten biggest clones take up roughly 13%. Input material: peripheral blood. The origin of the receptors is a woman aged 80 or over with acute or convalescent COVID-19. The CDR3 runs from the conserved cysteine through the conserved F or W. D genes are given only for firm matches. Rows give clone size only sometimes, using once, few, many, or a class for an expanded clone.

v_gene: TRBV12-2; d_gene: .; abundance: .; j_gene: TRBJ2-1; CDR3aa: CASRTTSGSPPTYNEQFF; CDR3nt: TGTGCAAGTCGCACGACTAGCGGGAGTCCCCCGACCTACAATGAGCAGTTCTTC
v_gene: TRBV2; d_gene: .; abundance: .; j_gene: TRBJ1-2; CDR3aa: CASSDRELDGYTF; CDR3nt: TGTGCCAGCAGTGACAGGGAATTAGATGGCTACACCTTC
v_gene: TRBV5-1; d_gene: TRBD1; abundance: .; j_gene: TRBJ1-1; CDR3aa: CASSGTGYLDTEAFF; CDR3nt: TGCGCCAGCAGCGGGACAGGGTATTTGGACACTGAAGCTTTCTTT
v_gene: TRBV6-5; d_gene: .; abundance: .; j_gene: TRBJ2-3; CDR3aa: CASSRGRGDTQYF; CDR3nt: TGTGCCAGCAGCCGAGGGAGGGGGGATACGCAGTATTTT
v_gene: TRBV7-6; d_gene: TRBD2; abundance: .; j_gene: TRBJ2-1; CDR3aa: CASSPFSGRASYNEQFF; CDR3nt: TGTGCCAGCAGCCCGTTTAGCGGGAGGGCCTCCTACAATGAGCAGTTCTTC
v_gene: TRBV19; d_gene: TRBD1; abundance: many; j_gene: TRBJ1-2; CDR3aa: CASETGGTYGYTF; CDR3nt: TGTGCCAGTGAGACAGGGGGCACCTATGGCTACACCTTC
v_gene: TRBV5-1; d_gene: .; abundance: few; j_gene: TRBJ1-3; CDR3aa: CASSPGGAGGNTIYF; CDR3nt: TGCGCCAGCTCCCCCGGGGGTGCGGGAGGAAACACCATATATTTT
v_gene: TRBV5-1; d_gene: .; abundance: few; j_gene: TRBJ2-7; CDR3aa: CASSLERLTYEQYF; CDR3nt: TGCGCCAGCAGCTTGGAACGACTAACCTACGAGCAGTACTTC
v_gene: TRBV27; d_gene: .; abundance: .; j_gene: TRBJ2-7; CDR3aa: CASSLYEGLSYEQYF; CDR3nt: TGTGCCAGCAGTTTATATGAGGGCCTCTCCTACGAGCAGTACTTC
v_gene: TRBV5-8; d_gene: .; abundance: .; j_gene: TRBJ1-1; CDR3aa: CASSWLGGRNTEAFF; CDR3nt: TGTGCCAGCAGCTGGTTGGGGGGACGGAACACTGAAGCTTTCTTT
v_gene: TRBV2; d_gene: .; abundance: .; j_gene: TRBJ1-5; CDR3aa: CASSDQNPGPSNQPQHF; CDR3nt: TGTGCCAGCAGTGATCAAAACCCAGGGCCTAGCAATCAGCCCCAGCATTTT
v_gene: TRBV28; d_gene: .; abundance: .; j_gene: TRBJ2-7; CDR3aa: CASSLEASAYEQYF; CDR3nt: TGTGCCAGCAGTTTAGAGGCCTCAGCCTACGAGCAGTACTTC
v_gene: TRBV6-5; d_gene: TRBD1; abundance: .; j_gene: TRBJ2-7; CDR3aa: CASSQSYRGYEQYF; CDR3nt: TGTGCCAGCAGTCAATCTTACAGGGGCTACGAGCAGTACTTC
v_gene: TRBV7-8; d_gene: TRBD1; abundance: .; j_gene: TRBJ2-7; CDR3aa: CASSLAGSGGKTYEQYF; CDR3nt: TGTGCCAGCAGCTTAGCGGGTTCAGGGGGTAAGACCTACGAGCAGTACTTC
v_gene: TRBV10-3; d_gene: .; abundance: .; j_gene: TRBJ1-5; CDR3aa: CAISPGLGDNQPQHF; CDR3nt: TGTGCCATCAGTCCGGGACTTGGTGACAATCAGCCCCAGCATTTT
v_gene: TRBV11-1; d_gene: TRBD1; abundance: .; j_gene: TRBJ2-1; CDR3aa: CASSLVSGQGLFF; CDR3nt: TGTGCCAGCAGCTTAGTCTCCGGACAGGGCTTGTTCTTC
v_gene: TRBV12-5; d_gene: .; abundance: .; j_gene: TRBJ1-3; CDR3aa: CASVAGVGNTIYF; CDR3nt: TGTGCTAGTGTGGCAGGGGTAGGAAACACCATATATTTT
v_gene: TRBV7-9; d_gene: .; abundance: .; j_gene: TRBJ1-3; CDR3aa: CASSLISWDSLAGNTIYF; CDR3nt: TGTGCCAGCAGCTTAATTTCATGGGACTCTCTCGCTGGAAACACCATATATTTT
v_gene: TRBV5-8; d_gene: .; abundance: .; j_gene: TRBJ2-3; CDR3aa: CASSTLSLTDTQYF; CDR3nt: TGTGCCAGCAGCACCCTTAGCCTCACAGATACGCAGTATTTT
v_gene: TRBV2; d_gene: TRBD1; abundance: few; j_gene: TRBJ2-3; CDR3aa: CASSEGGTGVKDTQYF; CDR3nt: TGTGCCAGCAGTGAAGGCGGGACAGGGGTCAAGGATACGCAGTATTTT
v_gene: TRBV27; d_gene: TRBD1; abundance: few; j_gene: TRBJ2-3; CDR3aa: CASSLTTGGASDTQYF; CDR3nt: TGTGCCAGCAGTTTAACTACAGGGGGCGCTTCAGATACGCAGTATTTT
v_gene: TRBV10-3; d_gene: TRBD2; abundance: .; j_gene: TRBJ2-1; CDR3aa: CAISDLAGNNEQFF; CDR3nt: TGTGCCATCAGTGACCTAGCGGGGAACAATGAGCAGTTCTTC
v_gene: TRBV3-1/TRBV3-2; d_gene: .; abundance: .; j_gene: TRBJ2-5; CDR3aa: CASSRTIQETQYF; CDR3nt: TGTGCCAGCAGCCGGACTATTCAAGAGACCCAGTACTTC
v_gene: TRBV7-8; d_gene: TRBD2; abundance: .; j_gene: TRBJ2-3; CDR3aa: CASSFVAGGADTQYF; CDR3nt: TGTGCCAGCAGCTTCGTGGCGGGAGGCGCAGATACGCAGTATTTT
v_gene: TRBV5-1; d_gene: TRBD2; abundance: .; j_gene: TRBJ2-5; CDR3aa: CASSLGRNFASGRGETQYF; CDR3nt: TGCGCCAGCAGCTTGGGACGGAATTTTGCTAGCGGGAGAGGGGAGACCCAGTACTTC
v_gene: TRBV28; d_gene: .; abundance: .; j_gene: TRBJ1-6; CDR3aa: CASRPGRGTSPLHF; CDR3nt: TGTGCCAGCAGGCCGGGTCGGGGTACTTCACCCCTCCACTTT
v_gene: TRBV7-9; d_gene: TRBD1; abundance: once; j_gene: TRBJ1-5; CDR3aa: CASSQGGNQPQHF; CDR3nt: TGTGCCAGCTCTCAGGGGGGCAATCAGCCCCAGCATTTT
v_gene: TRBV10-3; d_gene: TRBD1; abundance: .; j_gene: TRBJ1-4; CDR3aa: CAISGQGHNEKLFF; CDR3nt: TGTGCCATCAGTGGACAGGGCCATAATGAAAAACTGTTTTTT
v_gene: TRBV9; d_gene: .; abundance: .; j_gene: TRBJ2-1; CDR3aa: CASSRESYNEQFF; CDR3nt: TGTGCCAGCAGTCGGGAGAGCTACAATGAGCAGTTCTTC
v_gene: TRBV27; d_gene: TRBD1; abundance: .; j_gene: TRBJ2-5; CDR3aa: CASSTGVPQETQYF; CDR3nt: TGTGCCAGCAGTACAGGGGTCCCACAAGAGACCCAGTACTTC
v_gene: TRBV10-3; d_gene: TRBD1; abundance: .; j_gene: TRBJ1-2; CDR3aa: CAISDQVRDSGVSYTF; CDR3nt: TGTGCCATCAGTGATCAGGTACGGGACAGCGGAGTATCCTACACCTTC
v_gene: TRBV7-2; d_gene: TRBD2; abundance: .; j_gene: TRBJ2-1; CDR3aa: CASRSPSGRSNGQFF; CDR3nt: TGTGCCAGCAGGTCTCCTAGCGGCCGCTCGAACGGGCAGTTCTTC
v_gene: TRBV11-3; d_gene: .; abundance: .; j_gene: TRBJ2-1; CDR3aa: CASSLVGQSSYNEQFF; CDR3nt: TGTGCCAGCAGCTTAGTAGGACAGAGCTCCTACAATGAGCAGTTCTTC
v_gene: TRBV6-1; d_gene: .; abundance: .; j_gene: TRBJ1-6; CDR3aa: CASSESGGTRAPLHF; CDR3nt: TGTGCCAGCAGTGAATCTGGCGGAACCCGGGCACCCCTCCACTTT
v_gene: TRBV10-3; d_gene: .; abundance: .; j_gene: TRBJ2-7; CDR3aa: CAISEQGVNEQYF; CDR3nt: TGTGCCATCAGTGAACAGGGAGTTAACGAGCAGTACTTC
v_gene: TRBV5-4; d_gene: TRBD2; abundance: .; j_gene: TRBJ2-3; CDR3aa: CASSPGVGTSMYF; CDR3nt: TGTGCCAGCAGCCCGGGGGTTGGGACTAGCATGTATTTT
v_gene: TRBV30; d_gene: TRBD1; abundance: .; j_gene: TRBJ1-5; CDR3aa: CASEGTGNQPQHF; CDR3nt: TGTGCTTCGGAAGGGACAGGTAATCAGCCCCAGCATTTT